The 8 T cell receptor beta chains below come from one sample, sequenced in a study of CD8 T cells in Susac syndrome. The authors reverse transcribed about 0.5 to 1 ug RNA with random hexamers. Each CDR3 protein gets one entry after TCRdb re-called the immunoSEQ multiplex PCR reads with MiXCR. This table has about 200,000 distinct CDR3 sequences, around 95% appearing once. The sample taken for sequencing was CD4+ T cells from PBMCs. These receptors all come from a human donor in good health.

The rearrangement uses TRBV2 and TRBJ2-5, with 11 bases fitting TRBD1. J lost 9 bases, V lost 2 bases, and 5 bases had no gene match. In germline, CDR1 is SNHLY, CDR2 FYNNEI. The CDR3 has 14 residues. As DNA, the CDR3 is TGTGCCAGCAGTGAATTGGGACAGGGGGAGGCCCAGTACTTC. The encoded protein is CASSELGQGEAQYF. Variable domain in full (rest from reference TRBV2 and TRBJ2-5): EPEVTQTPSHQVTQMGQEVILRCVPISNHLYFYWYRQILGQKVEFLVSFYNNEISEKSEIFDDQFSVERPDGSNFTLKIRSTKLEDSAMYFCASSELGQGEAQYFGPGTRLLVL.

CDR3 protein: CASSHHRDRDTEAFF. The CDR3, as DNA: TGTGCCAGCAGCCATCACCGGGACAGGGACACTGAAGCTTTCTTT. The chain recombines TRBV4-2 with TRBJ1-1, with 9 bases matching TRBD1. Trimming removed 3 bases from V and 3 bases from J; junction bases left unmatched: 5. CDR1 and CDR2 (germline): LGHNA, YNFKEQ. The CDR3 sequence is 15 residues long.

The chain combines TRBV28 with TRBJ2-7; no firm D call. V lost 5 bases to trimming and J lost 0 bases, with 11 bases between them. This CDR3 contains 14 residues. Germline loops: CDR1 MDHEN, CDR2 SYDVKM. For the CDR3, the DNA is TGTGCCAGCAGTAACTGGGTCGTCTCCTACGAGCAGTACTTC. Translating gives CASSNWVVSYEQYF.

This chain links TRBV7-8 with TRBJ2-7; D could derive from TRBD1 or TRBD2 (6 bases each). With 1 base removed from V and 4 bases from J, the gap between germline ends came to 14 bases. CDR3 length equals 15 residues. Germline V gene data show CDR1 as SGHVS and CDR2 as FQNEAQ. The CDR3 nucleotides read TGTGCCAGCAGCTTAGAGGGGGGAGCTCGGTACGAGCAGTACTTC. The encoded protein is CASSLEGGARYEQYF.

The chain links TRBV7-9 to TRBJ2-7; 10 nucleotides agree with TRBD2. CDR1 and CDR2 (germline): SEHNR, FQNEAQ (reference sequence). CDR3 length: 13 residues. Germline trimming cut 2 bases from V and 6 bases from J; bases unmatched to any gene: 1. CDR3 DNA: TGTGCCAGCAGCTTACTAGCGGGAGCCGAGCAGTACGTC. Protein sequence: CASSLLAGAEQYV.

V and J are TRBV25-1 and TRBJ2-4; D is undetermined. V dropped 3 bases and J dropped 6 bases, with 12 bases sitting between them. The CDR3 loop spans 14 amino acids. Germline V lookup: CDR1 MGHDK, CDR2 SYGVNS. This CDR3 is CASSDEASGNIQYF. The CDR3 DNA sequence: TGTGCCAGCAGTGACGAGGCTAGTGGAAACATTCAGTACTTC.

The rearrangement uses TRBV10-3 and TRBJ2-1; D is undetermined. With 4 bases removed from V and 10 bases from J, the gap between germline ends came to 11 bases. The germline CDR1 and CDR2 sequences are ENHRY and SYGVKD. This CDR3 is 12 amino acids long. The CDR3 DNA follows: TGTGCCATCAGTGTAATGGGAAGGGAGCAGTTCTTC. Amino acids: CAISVMGREQFF.

This rearrangement joins TRBV12-3 or TRBV12-4 to TRBJ1-2; no firm D call. V lost 7 bases and J 7 bases, leaving 13 bases between the germline ends. The CDR3 has 12 residues. As DNA, the CDR3 is TGTGCCAGCACCCAACGGAGATCTGGCTACACCTTC. Translating it yields CASTQRRSGYTF.